These 10 T cell receptor beta chains originate from one sample sequenced in a study of beta chain features in type 1 diabetes. TCRB transcripts that were expressed got sequenced, as all of the isolated RNA had been reverse transcribed. The protocol was immunoSEQ multiplex PCR, while the TCRdb copy is restricted to in-frame clones and leaves out a portion. The sample lists approximately 340,000 clones; over 12% were seen once. Sequenced input: naive CD4+ T cells from blood. These TCRs come from a woman aged 18-29 years in good health.

The rearrangement joins TRBV16 to TRBJ1-5, with TRBD1 matching over 9 bases. The CDR3 consists of 16 residues. Germline CDR1 KGHSY, CDR2 FQNENV. Unmatched junction bases numbered 6, after V lost 1 base and J lost 5 bases. Here the CDR3 reads CASSQFYRGRDQPQHF. The CDR3 bases are TGTGCCAGCAGCCAATTCTACAGGGGGCGAGATCAGCCCCAGCATTTT.

The rearrangement links TRBV4-1 to TRBJ2-4; TRBD2 matches at 13 bases. V lost 1 base to trimming and J lost 0 bases; unmatched junction nucleotides: 3. The CDR3 sequence is 18 residues long. From germline, CDR1 is MGHRA and CDR2 YSYEKL. The CDR3 spells CASSQGLAGGLAKNIQYF. CDR3 nucleotide sequence: TGCGCCAGCAGCCAAGGACTAGCGGGAGGCCTAGCCAAAAACATTCAGTACTTC.

This clone appeared a few times. The chain recombines TRBV30 with TRBJ2-7; 14 bases map to TRBD2. CDR3 length: 17 amino acids. Unmatched junction bases numbered 10, after V lost 4 bases and J lost 2 bases. Germline V gives CDR1 GTSNPN, CDR2 SVGIG (reference sequence). The CDR3 sequence: CAWNQREGLAGAYEQYF. The CDR3 nucleotides read TGTGCCTGGAACCAGCGGGAGGGACTAGCGGGGGCCTACGAGCAGTACTTC.

There are a few counts of this clone. The chain couples TRBV6-5 to TRBJ2-3; 9 bases map to TRBD1. The germline V gene has CDR1 MNHEY and CDR2 SVGAGI. The V and J ends lost 6 bases and 7 bases, in that order; junction bases with no gene match: 11. CDR3 length equals 15 residues. The CDR3 DNA is TGTGCCAGCAGCCCCGGGACAGGGAGGATAAATACGCAGTATTTT. It codes for CASSPGTGRINTQYF.

In this sample, this clone turned up a few times. This sequence joins TRBV6-5 and TRBJ1-5, with D possibly TRBD1 on 6 matching bases. Trimming cost V 8 bases and J 7 bases, with 18 bases left between them. The CDR3 has 14 residues. CDR1 is MNHEY, CDR2 SVGAGI, per germline. CDR3 bases: TGTGCCAGCGGCTTCCGGGACAAAGGGCAGCCCCAGCATTTT. This sequence encodes CASGFRDKGQPQHF.

The chain couples TRBV28 to TRBJ2-6, with a tentative D call TRBD2 (6 bases). This CDR3 is 17 amino acids long. CDR1 and CDR2 from the germline V gene are MDHEN and SYDVKM. Trimming took off 8 bases at V and 0 bases at J, with 17 bases between the two ends. CDR3 in amino acids: CASATPTEGSGANVLTF. The CDR3 DNA sequence: TGTGCCAGCGCAACCCCTACGGAGGGCTCTGGGGCCAACGTCCTGACTTTC.

The J gene is TRBJ2-7, the V gene TRBV11-3, with D perhaps matching TRBD2 (6 bases). The CDR3 totals 14 residues. Germline lookup yields CDR1 SGHNT and CDR2 YENEEA. Trimming cost V 3 bases and J 5 bases, with 14 bases left between them. CDR3 in DNA: TGTGCCAGCAGCTTTTTCTGGGAGCGGGACGAGCAGTACTTC. Translated, it gives CASSFFWERDEQYF.

This sequence joins TRBV5-1 and TRBJ2-1; tentative D call: TRBD2 (6 bases). V shed 0 bases and J shed 0 bases, with 13 bases lying between them. Germline V gene data show CDR1 as SGHRS and CDR2 as YFSETQ. CDR3 length: 17 residues. CDR3 sequence: CASSLALGLTSYNEQFF. The CDR3 region has the DNA TGCGCCAGCAGCTTGGCCCTGGGACTCACCTCCTACAATGAGCAGTTCTTC.

This clone was seen a handful of times. The chain combines TRBV2 with TRBJ1-5; TRBD1 agrees at 8 bases. V shed 9 bases, J shed 4 bases, and the junction held 8 bases outside the gene matches. The CDR3 sequence is 14 residues long. The germline CDR1 and CDR2 sequences are SNHLY and FYNNEI. Here the CDR3 reads CASTRGHGNQPQHF. The CDR3 DNA sequence: TGTGCCAGTACCAGGGGGCATGGAAATCAGCCCCAGCATTTT.

The chain recombines TRBV29-1 with TRBJ2-5, with 8 bases matching TRBD2. Germline loops: CDR1 SQVTM, CDR2 ANQGSEA. With 4 bases clipped from V and 5 bases from J, the junction kept 12 bases outside the gene matches. The CDR3 has 15 residues. This CDR3 reads CSVVGGAGVGETQYF. As DNA, the CDR3 is TGCAGCGTTGTAGGCGGAGCGGGAGTGGGGGAGACCCAGTACTTC.